Below are 30 T cell receptor beta chains sequenced from a single sample in a study of cytomegalovirus exposure and HLA in healthy donors. A multiplex PCR was run with 60 Vbeta primers and 13 Jbeta primers. Using immunoSEQ multiplex PCR, the repertoire was profiled, and TCRdb retains in-frame clones only, with some absent. The repertoire holds over 130,000 clones, with over 75% as singletons. Input material: PBMCs. These receptors were taken from a man aged 50 to 60 in good health and CMV-seronegative.

This chain joins TRBV6-6 and TRBJ2-3; 11 bases align to TRBD2. After removal of 0 bases from V and 3 bases from J, the junction contained 2 bases not matched to a gene. Germline CDR1 and CDR2: MNHNY and SVGAGI (reference sequence). This CDR3 comprises 16 residues. As DNA, the CDR3 is TGTGCCAGCAGTTACTCAACTAGCGGGAGTACAGATACGCAGTATTTT. This sequence encodes CASSYSTSGSTDTQYF.

V gene TRBV7-9 combines with J gene TRBJ2-7; D not resolved. Germline loops: CDR1 SEHNR, CDR2 FQNEAQ (reference sequence). V lost 1 base to trimming and J lost 3 bases, with 25 bases between them. The CDR3 has 19 amino acids. CDR3 sequence: CASSLVGKPRPGSNYEQYF. CDR3 nucleotides: TGTGCCAGCAGCTTAGTAGGTAAACCACGCCCGGGTAGTAACTACGAGCAGTACTTC.

This clone was seen a single time. Other DNA sequences in the same sample also yield this CDR3. The V gene is TRBV6-5, the J gene TRBJ2-7; possible D gene TRBD2, 5 bases. Germline loops: CDR1 MNHEY, CDR2 SVGAGI. The V end was cut by 0 bases, the J end by 0 bases, with 9 bases between. The CDR3 runs to 15 residues. For the CDR3, the DNA is TGTGCCAGCAGTTACTCAAGGACTCACTCCTACGAGCAGTACTTC. Translation gives CASSYSRTHSYEQYF.

The V call is TRBV7-9, the J call TRBJ1-5; no clear D gene. Per the germline V gene, CDR1 is SEHNR and CDR2 is FQNEAQ (reference sequence). This CDR3 is 14 amino acids long. V lost 4 bases and J lost 4, with 11 bases in between. This chain's CDR3 is CASSSSSGNQPQHF. In DNA form, the CDR3 reads TGTGCCAGCAGCTCCTCGTCGGGAAATCAGCCCCAGCATTTT.

This chain links TRBV5-5 with TRBJ1-5; D may be TRBD1 (5 bases). Trimming took off 7 bases at V and 6 bases at J, with 17 bases between the two ends. Germline loops: CDR1 SGHKS, CDR2 YYEKEE (reference sequence). The CDR3 spans 14 residues. CDR3: CASGAGGWGQPQHF. The CDR3 coding sequence is TGTGCCAGCGGTGCGGGGGGTTGGGGTCAGCCCCAGCATTTT.

The rearrangement links TRBV6-1 to TRBJ1-2, with 9 nucleotides matching TRBD1. The CDR3 is made up of 13 amino acids. CDR1 and CDR2 (germline): MNHNS, SASEGT. Losses at the gene ends were 7 bases for V and 8 bases for J; bases not matched to a gene: 8. The CDR3 is CASTPDRGNGYTF. CDR3 sequence (DNA): TGTGCCAGCACCCCCGACAGGGGGAACGGCTACACCTTC.

The chain links TRBV5-1 to TRBJ2-7; 8 bases agree with TRBD2. Germline values: CDR1 SGHRS, CDR2 YFSETQ. This CDR3 has 14 residues. The V and J ends lost 2 bases and 4 bases, in that order; junction bases with no gene match: 5. CDR3 coding DNA: TGCGCCAGCAGCTTAGCGGGAGAAGCTTACGAGCAGTACTTC. Amino acid sequence: CASSLAGEAYEQYF. Drawing the rest from reference TRBV5-1 and TRBJ2-7, the complete variable domain is KAGVTQTPRYLIKTRGQQVTLSCSPISGHRSVSWYQQTPGQGLQFLFEYFSETQRNKGNFPGRFSGRQFSNSRSEMNVSTLELGDSALYLCASSLAGEAYEQYFGPGTRLTVT.

CDR3 DNA: TGCGCCAGCAGCCAGGGGGCGAACGGGGCTCAGCCCCAGCATTTT. Protein: CASSQGANGAQPQHF. The chain is built from TRBV4-1 and TRBJ1-5, with D tentatively TRBD1 (6 bases). The CDR3 contains 15 residues. Germline-derived CDR1 and CDR2 are MGHRA and YSYEKL. Trimming shortened V by 3 bases and J by 6 bases, and 15 bases separated the two germline ends.

This rearrangement joins TRBV10-3 to TRBJ2-2; 9 bases agree with TRBD2. This CDR3 region has 13 residues. Germline lookup yields CDR1 ENHRY and CDR2 SYGVKD. J was trimmed by 5 bases and V by 11 bases; bases with no gene match: 6. The CDR3 coding sequence is TGTGCCTCCGGGACTAGCCCAACCGGGGAGCTGTTTTTT. Translated, it gives CASGTSPTGELFF.

V usage is TRBV7-9 and J usage is TRBJ1-1; TRBD1 agrees at 9 bases. The CDR3 loop spans 15 amino acids. Germline V gene data show CDR1 as SEHNR and CDR2 as FQNEAQ (reference sequence). V shed 5 bases and J 5 bases; nucleotides not matched to a gene: 9. The CDR3 DNA follows: TGTGCCAGCAGCCGGGACAGGGTGAGGGGTACTGAAGCTTTCTTT. Amino acids: CASSRDRVRGTEAFF.

The chain joins TRBV7-9 to TRBJ1-5; 9 bases are shared with TRBD1. Germline V CDR1 and CDR2: SEHNR, FQNEAQ (reference sequence). There are 14 residues in the CDR3. After removal of 5 bases from V and 7 bases from J, the junction contained 6 bases not matched to a gene. CDR3 sequence (DNA): TGTGCCAGCAGCGGGGGACAGGGTCTACAGCCCCAGCATTTT. This gives the protein CASSGGQGLQPQHF.

The chain employs TRBV19 and TRBJ2-3; TRBD2 matches at 7 bases. CDR3 length: 15 residues. Germline-derived CDR1 and CDR2 are LNHDA and SQIVND (reference sequence). V was clipped by 1 base and J by 4 bases; unmatched bases: 5. The chain's CDR3 is CASSIGSAGADTQYF. CDR3 bases: TGTGCCAGTAGTATAGGGTCGGCGGGAGCAGATACGCAGTATTTT. The full variable domain, with the rest looked up from reference TRBV19 and TRBJ2-3, is DGGITQSPKYLFRKEGQNVTLSCEQNLNHDAMYWYRQDPGQGLRLIYYSQIVNDFQKGDIAEGYSVSREKKESFPLTVTSAQKNPTAFYLCASSIGSAGADTQYFGPGTRLTVL.

This CDR3 is CSAPANYGYTF. CDR3 sequence (DNA): TGCAGTGCCCCGGCTAACTATGGCTACACCTTC. This sequence joins TRBV20-1 and TRBJ1-2; no firm D call. The V end lost 6 bases, the J end lost 0 bases, and 5 bases lay between the germline ends. This CDR3 is 11 amino acids long. Germline V lookup: CDR1 DFQATT, CDR2 SNEGSKA (reference sequence).

J is TRBJ2-1 and V is TRBV5-1, with 9 bases lining up with TRBD2. From germline, CDR1 is SGHRS and CDR2 YFSETQ. The CDR3 extends over 19 amino acids. J lost 0 bases, V lost 4 bases, and 14 bases had no gene match. The CDR3: CASSRLGLAPKGSYNEQFF. The CDR3, as DNA: TGCGCCAGCAGCAGGCTAGGACTAGCGCCCAAGGGCTCCTACAATGAGCAGTTCTTC. Full variable domain (remainder filled in from reference TRBV5-1 and TRBJ2-1): KAGVTQTPRYLIKTRGQQVTLSCSPISGHRSVSWYQQTPGQGLQFLFEYFSETQRNKGNFPGRFSGRQFSNSRSEMNVSTLELGDSALYLCASSRLGLAPKGSYNEQFFGPGTRLTVL.

The chain combines TRBV5-1 with TRBJ1-2; D is undetermined. The CDR3 is made up of 14 amino acids. CDR1 is SGHRS, CDR2 YFSETQ, per germline. V shed 4 bases and J shed 0 bases, with 10 bases lying between them. The CDR3 DNA is TGCGCCAGCAGCCTGGACGGAGCTAACTATGGCTACACCTTC. It codes for CASSLDGANYGYTF.

The chain uses TRBV29-1 and TRBJ2-7, with D possibly TRBD1 on 5 matching bases. V shed 5 bases and J shed 5 bases, with 13 bases lying between them. Germline V gene lookup returns CDR1 SQVTM and CDR2 ANQGSEA. The CDR3 sequence is 12 residues long. The DNA for the CDR3 is TGCAGCGTTTTTCATCTCAGGGACGAGCAGTACTTC. Protein product: CSVFHLRDEQYF.

This CDR3 reads CASSSIDGASGSNEQFF. In DNA form, the CDR3 reads TGTGCCAGCAGTTCTATTGACGGGGCTAGCGGGAGCAATGAGCAGTTCTTC. The rearrangement uses TRBV28 and TRBJ2-1, with 10 positions matching TRBD2. The germline gives CDR1 MDHEN, CDR2 SYDVKM. The CDR3 runs to 17 residues. Trimming at V came to 4 bases and at J to 6 bases, leaving 12 bases not matched to a gene.

The chain employs TRBV15 and TRBJ1-5; D might be TRBD1 (5 bases). CDR3 length equals 14 residues. Trimming shortened V by 0 bases and J by 5 bases, and 8 bases separated the two germline ends. The germline CDR1 and CDR2 sequences are LNHNV and YYDKDF (reference sequence). Here the CDR3 DNA reads TGTGCCACCAGCAGAGAATGGGGGGATCAGCCCCAGCATTTT. Its protein product is CATSREWGDQPQHF. The full variable domain, completed using reference TRBV15 and TRBJ1-5, is DAMVIQNPRYQVTQFGKPVTLSCSQTLNHNVMYWYQQKSSQAPKLLFHYYDKDFNNEADTPDNFQSRRPNTSFCFLDIRSPGLGDTAMYLCATSREWGDQPQHFGDGTRLSIL.

The rearrangement links TRBV25-1 to TRBJ1-1; 10 nucleotides align to TRBD1. The CDR3 consists of 15 residues. V trimming: 4 bases; J trimming: 4 bases; junction bases outside the gene matches: 6. The V gene's germline CDR1 is MGHDK and CDR2 SYGVNS. The CDR3 DNA sequence: TGTGCCAGCAGTGTTCCGGGACAGGGGTCCACTGAAGCTTTCTTT. It codes for CASSVPGQGSTEAFF.

The chain couples TRBV19 to TRBJ2-5; 8 bases map to TRBD1. The J segment lost 0 bases and the V segment lost 6 bases, leaving 3 bases of the junction unmatched. The germline V gene has CDR1 LNHDA and CDR2 SQIVND (reference sequence). The CDR3 length is 14 residues. CDR3 nucleotides: TGTGCCAGTAGCGACAGGGGATACCAAGAGACCCAGTACTTC. Amino acids: CASSDRGYQETQYF.

The V and J genes are TRBV7-9 and TRBJ2-2; the D gene is possibly TRBD1 (6 bases). CDR3 length: 16 amino acids. Germline CDR1 reads SEHNR; CDR2 reads FQNEAQ (reference sequence). The germline V and J ends were trimmed by 5 bases and 1 base, with 14 bases remaining between them. The CDR3 DNA is TGTGCCAGCAGCCTCCAGGGGATTTTGAACACCGGGGAGCTGTTTTTT. The encoded protein is CASSLQGILNTGELFF.

CDR3 in amino acids: CASSEAPTEFYGYTF. DNA of the CDR3: TGTGCCAGCAGTGAAGCGCCGACAGAGTTCTATGGCTACACCTTC. This rearrangement joins TRBV2 to TRBJ1-2; TRBD1 is a possible D gene (5 bases). The length of the CDR3 is 15 residues. Germline CDR1 and CDR2: SNHLY and FYNNEI. V lost 0 bases and J 4 bases, leaving 12 bases between the germline ends.

The chain is built from TRBV28 and TRBJ2-7; the match to TRBD2 covers 9 bases. The germline V gene has CDR1 MDHEN and CDR2 SYDVKM. CDR3 length equals 14 residues. Trimming at V came to 6 bases and at J to 2 bases, leaving 5 bases not matched to a gene. Here the CDR3 DNA reads TGTGCCAGCAGCTCAGCGGGAGGTCCCTACGAGCAGTACTTC. Amino acids: CASSSAGGPYEQYF.

V usage is TRBV19 and J usage is TRBJ1-3; 8 bases line up with TRBD1. The ends lost 5 bases at V and 3 bases at J; junction bases unmatched: 9. The CDR3 has 16 amino acids. Per the germline V gene, CDR1 is LNHDA and CDR2 is SQIVND (reference sequence). The CDR3 region has the DNA TGTGCCAGTAGTGAGAGGCAGGGGGCTCGTGGAAACACCATATATTTT. It yields the protein CASSERQGARGNTIYF.

This clone was observed a single time. The sample contains more than one DNA sequence encoding this CDR3. This chain joins TRBV18 and TRBJ1-3, with 9 bases fitting TRBD1. Germline assignment: CDR1 KGHSH and CDR2 LQKENI. V shed 3 bases, J shed 1 base, and the junction held 1 base outside the gene matches. CDR3 length: 15 amino acids. CDR3 DNA sequence: TGTGCCAGCTCACCGGGACAGGGTTCTGGAAACACCATATATTTT. As protein: CASSPGQGSGNTIYF.

The CDR3 DNA follows: TGCGCCAGCAGCCAAGGGACTATCGAGCAGTACTTC. Residues: CASSQGTIEQYF. V is TRBV5-1 and J is TRBJ2-5, with 7 bases identical to TRBD2. The end of the DNA aligns better with TRBJ2-7, so the J call may be wrong. Germline loops: CDR1 SGHRS, CDR2 YFSETQ. CDR3 length: 12 residues.

This sequence joins TRBV7-9 and TRBJ1-3, with D possibly being TRBD1 (6 bases). Germline CDR1 is SEHNR and CDR2 is FQNEAQ (reference sequence). V gave up 5 bases and J gave up 0 bases, with 14 bases separating them. CDR3 length equals 16 residues. The CDR3 DNA sequence: TGTGCCAGCAGCATCGGGCAGGGGCTCTCTGGAAACACCATATATTTT. Amino acids: CASSIGQGLSGNTIYF.

This clone was seen more than once but under ten times. This chain connects TRBV19 to TRBJ2-7; 8 bases are shared with TRBD1. The CDR3 is made up of 15 amino acids. With 4 bases clipped from V and 3 bases from J, the junction kept 8 bases outside the gene matches. CDR1 and CDR2 from the germline V gene are LNHDA and SQIVND (reference sequence). The CDR3 spells CASSTRDRQIYEQYF. For the CDR3, the DNA is TGTGCCAGTAGTACCAGGGACAGGCAGATCTACGAGCAGTACTTC.

A word on this clone: Other nucleotide sequences in the sample specify the same CDR3. The chain recombines TRBV5-6 with TRBJ2-7; 9 nucleotides match TRBD1. After removal of 0 bases from V and 2 bases from J, the junction contained 0 bases not matched to a gene. The CDR3 spans 14 residues. Germline CDR1 reads SGHDT; CDR2 reads YYEEEE. The CDR3 DNA reads as TGTGCCAGCAGCTTGGGACAGGGGGCCTACGAGCAGTACTTC. Residues: CASSLGQGAYEQYF.

This rearrangement joins TRBV11-2 to TRBJ2-7; TRBD1 matches 9 bases. Germline CDR1 and CDR2: SGHAT and FQNNGV. The J segment lost 4 bases and the V segment lost 5 bases, leaving 6 bases of the junction unmatched. This CDR3 contains 14 residues. CDR3 nucleotides: TGTGCCAGCAGCCCCGACAGGGGGGGTTACGAGCAGTACTTC. This gives the protein CASSPDRGGYEQYF. Filled out from reference TRBV11-2 and TRBJ2-7, the complete variable domain reads EAGVAQSPRYKIIEKRQSVAFWCNPISGHATLYWYQQILGQGPKLLIQFQNNGVVDDSQLPKDRFSAERLKGVDSTLKIQPAKLEDSAVYLCASSPDRGGYEQYFGPGTRLTVT.